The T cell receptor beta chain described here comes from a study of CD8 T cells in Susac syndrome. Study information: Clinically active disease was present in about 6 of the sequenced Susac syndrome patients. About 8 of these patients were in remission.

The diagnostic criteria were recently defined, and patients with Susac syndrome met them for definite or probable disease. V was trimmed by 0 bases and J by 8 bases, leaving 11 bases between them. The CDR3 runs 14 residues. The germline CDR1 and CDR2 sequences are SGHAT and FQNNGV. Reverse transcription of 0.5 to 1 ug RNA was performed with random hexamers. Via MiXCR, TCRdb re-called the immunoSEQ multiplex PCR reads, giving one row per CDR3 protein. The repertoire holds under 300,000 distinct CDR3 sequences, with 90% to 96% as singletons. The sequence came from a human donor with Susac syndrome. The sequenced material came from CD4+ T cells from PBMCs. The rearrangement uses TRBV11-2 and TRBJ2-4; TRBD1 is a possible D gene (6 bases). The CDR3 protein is CASSLDTQGYIQYF. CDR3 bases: TGTGCCAGCAGCTTAGATACCCAGGGGTACATTCAGTACTTC.